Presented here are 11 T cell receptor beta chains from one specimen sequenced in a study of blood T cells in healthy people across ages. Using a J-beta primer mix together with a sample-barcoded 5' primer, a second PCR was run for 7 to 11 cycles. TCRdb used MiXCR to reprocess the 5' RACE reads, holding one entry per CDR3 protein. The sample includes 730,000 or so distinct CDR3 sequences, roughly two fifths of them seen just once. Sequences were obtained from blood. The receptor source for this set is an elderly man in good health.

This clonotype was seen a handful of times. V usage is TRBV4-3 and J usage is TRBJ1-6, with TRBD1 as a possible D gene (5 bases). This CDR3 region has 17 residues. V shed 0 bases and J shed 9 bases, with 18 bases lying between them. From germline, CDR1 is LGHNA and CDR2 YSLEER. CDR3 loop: CASSQDLQGVRGSPLHF. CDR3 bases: TGCGCCAGCAGCCAAGACCTTCAAGGGGTAAGGGGTTCACCCCTCCACTTT.

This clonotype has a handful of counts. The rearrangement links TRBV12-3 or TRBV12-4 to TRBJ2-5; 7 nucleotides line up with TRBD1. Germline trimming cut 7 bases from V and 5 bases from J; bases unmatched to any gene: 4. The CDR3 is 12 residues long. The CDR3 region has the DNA TGTGCCAGCAAAAGGGGGCTGGAGACCCAGTACTTC. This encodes CASKRGLETQYF.

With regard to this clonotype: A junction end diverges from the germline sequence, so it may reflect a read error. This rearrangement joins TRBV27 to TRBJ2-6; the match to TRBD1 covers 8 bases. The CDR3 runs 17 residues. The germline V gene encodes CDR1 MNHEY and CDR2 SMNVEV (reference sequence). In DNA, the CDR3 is TGTGCCAGCAGTTCCGGGACAGGAAACTCTGAGGCCAACGTCCTGACTTTC. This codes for CASSSGTGNSEANVLTF.

This chain's CDR3 is CASSSSGGKYEQYF. In DNA form, the CDR3 reads TGCGCCAGCAGCTCTTCAGGGGGCAAGTACGAGCAGTACTTC. The V and J genes are TRBV5-1 and TRBJ2-4, with 8 bases aligning to TRBD1. The last part of the DNA fits TRBJ2-7 better; the J call may be wrong. This CDR3 is built from 14 residues. Germline V lookup: CDR1 SGHRS, CDR2 YFSETQ.

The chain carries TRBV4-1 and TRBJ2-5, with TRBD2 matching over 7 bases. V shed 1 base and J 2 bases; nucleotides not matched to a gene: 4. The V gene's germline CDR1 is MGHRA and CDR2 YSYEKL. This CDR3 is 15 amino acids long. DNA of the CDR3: TGCGCCAGCAGCCAAGGTCCGGGACTACAAGAGACCCAGTACTTC. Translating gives CASSQGPGLQETQYF.

The CDR3 region has the DNA TGTGCCAGCAGCCTTCAATTGGAATCCACAGATACGCAGTATTTT. Translation: CASSLQLESTDTQYF. V is TRBV7-2 and J is TRBJ2-3; D is ambiguous. V was shortened by 5 bases and J by 2 bases, with 14 bases between the two germline ends. This CDR3 is built from 15 residues. Germline V gene lookup returns CDR1 SGHTA and CDR2 FQGNSA.

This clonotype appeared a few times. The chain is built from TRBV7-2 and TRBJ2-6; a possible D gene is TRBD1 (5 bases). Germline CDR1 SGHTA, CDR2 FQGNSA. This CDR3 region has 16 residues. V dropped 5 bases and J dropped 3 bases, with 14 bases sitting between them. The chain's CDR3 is CASSPEGAGGANVLTF. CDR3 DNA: TGTGCCAGCAGCCCCGAAGGGGCCGGTGGGGCCAACGTCCTGACTTTC.

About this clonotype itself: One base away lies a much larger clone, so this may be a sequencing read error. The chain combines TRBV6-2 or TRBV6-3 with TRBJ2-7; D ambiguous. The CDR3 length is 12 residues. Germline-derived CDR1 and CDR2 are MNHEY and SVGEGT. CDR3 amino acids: CAGSYENYEQYF. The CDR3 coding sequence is TGTGCCGGCAGTTACGAGAACTACGAGCAGTACTTC.

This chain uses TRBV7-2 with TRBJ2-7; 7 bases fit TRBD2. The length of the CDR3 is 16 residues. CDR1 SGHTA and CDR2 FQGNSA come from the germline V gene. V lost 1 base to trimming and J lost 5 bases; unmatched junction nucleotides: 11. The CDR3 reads CASSLVTGGIPNEQYF. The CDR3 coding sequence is TGTGCCAGCAGCTTAGTTACGGGGGGTATACCTAACGAGCAGTACTTC.

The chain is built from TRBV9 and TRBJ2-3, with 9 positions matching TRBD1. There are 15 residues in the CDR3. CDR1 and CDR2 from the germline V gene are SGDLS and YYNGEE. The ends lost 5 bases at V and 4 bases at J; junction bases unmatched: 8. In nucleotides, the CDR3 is TGTGCCAGCAGACCCAGACAGGGGGTGTCAGATACGCAGTATTTT. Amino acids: CASRPRQGVSDTQYF.

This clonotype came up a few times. Written as DNA, the CDR3 is TGTGCCAGCAGCTCTAGCGGGGGGCTTAAAGAGACCCAGTACTTC. Its translation is CASSSSGGLKETQYF. The V gene is TRBV7-2, the J gene TRBJ2-5; 11 bases line up with TRBD2. V lost 4 bases, J lost 3 bases, and 4 bases stayed unmatched. CDR3 length: 15 amino acids. Per the germline V gene, CDR1 is SGHTA and CDR2 is FQGNSA. Together with reference TRBV7-2 and TRBJ2-5, the CDR3 gives the full variable domain: GAGVSQSPSNKVTEKGKDVELRCDPISGHTALYWYRQSLGQGLEFLIYFQGNSAPDKSGLPSDRFSAERTGGSVSTLTIQRTQQEDSAVYLCASSSSGGLKETQYFGPGTRLLVL.